These 19 T cell receptor beta chains were sequenced from one sample in a study of regulatory T cells in long-lasting Graves disease. Time point: newly diagnosed GD, antithyroid drugs for less than 3 months. PBMC RNA served as the TCR library source. Libraries of TCR beta came from iRepertoire HTBI primers plus Arm-PCR of CDR3 regions. Using its own MiXCR run on the multiplex PCR reads, TCRdb lists one record per CDR3 protein. The sample consists of some 250,000 distinct CDR3 sequences, around 20% of them appearing once. The sample here was peripheral blood mononuclear cells (PBMCs), taken at new diagnosis, from a patient treated with antithyroid drugs. These receptor sequences come from a female donor with Graves disease.

The rearrangement links TRBV10-1 to TRBJ2-2; D remains unclear. Germline lookup yields CDR1 WNHNN and CDR2 SYGVQD (reference sequence). This CDR3 is 15 amino acids long. V lost 2 bases, J lost 6 bases, and 13 bases lay in between. The CDR3 sequence: CASSEMVSGSGELFF. CDR3 DNA: TGCGCCAGCAGTGAGATGGTGTCCGGGTCCGGGGAGCTGTTTTTT.

About this clonotype itself: This may be a read error, as it is one base from a much larger clone. The chain carries TRBV9 and TRBJ2-2; D unclear. This CDR3 comprises 15 residues. Per germline, CDR1 SGDLS and CDR2 YYNGEE. The CDR3 region is CASIVVGRNTGELFF. Written as DNA, the CDR3 is TGTGCCAGCATCGTAGTTGGACGGAACACCGGGGAGCTGTTTTTT. The whole variable domain, filled in from reference TRBV9 and TRBJ2-2, reads DSGVTQTPKHLITATGQRVTLRCSPRSGDLSVYWYQQSLDQGLQFLIQYYNGEERAKGNILERFSAQQFPDLHSELNLSSLELGDSALYFCASIVVGRNTGELFFGEGSRLTVL.

In its sample, this clonotype was seen many times. The chain recombines TRBV28 with TRBJ1-2; TRBD1 aligns across 8 bases. The CDR3 is 15 residues long. V shed 3 bases, J shed 8 bases, and the junction held 11 bases outside the gene matches. Germline-derived CDR1 and CDR2 are MDHEN and SYDVKM. The CDR3 is CASSFNAAGGVGYTF. DNA for the CDR3: TGTGCCAGCAGTTTTAATGCGGCAGGGGGCGTAGGCTACACCTTC.

In the case of this clonotype: A far larger clone is one nucleotide away, so this likely arose from a read error. The chain is built from TRBV5-4 and TRBJ2-3; possible D gene TRBD2, 5 bases. Deletions cut 2 bases from V and 4 bases from J, with 14 bases between. CDR1 and CDR2 (germline): SGHNT, YYREEE (reference sequence). The CDR3 has 15 amino acids. CDR3 sequence reads: CASSFTEGKADTQYF. The CDR3 DNA reads as TGTGCCAGCAGCTTTACAGAGGGCAAGGCAGATACGCAGTATTTT.

This clonotype was detected ten times or more. The chain uses TRBV9 and TRBJ1-1; tentatively, D is TRBD1 (5 bases). CDR3 length: 13 amino acids. Between the trimmed V and J ends, which lost 0 bases and 8 bases, there was a span of 11 bases. CDR1 and CDR2 (germline): SGDLS, YYNGEE. This CDR3 reads CASSVGGGVEAFF. CDR3 coding DNA: TGTGCCAGCAGCGTAGGTGGGGGGGTGGAAGCTTTCTTT.

In this sample, this clonotype turned up a few times. The chain recombines TRBV27 with TRBJ1-2; TRBD1 matches 8 bases. The CDR3 is 17 residues long. With 4 bases clipped from V and 0 bases from J, the junction kept 10 bases outside the gene matches. Germline loops: CDR1 MNHEY, CDR2 SMNVEV (reference sequence). The CDR3 reads CASSSPWGGQANYGYTF. Here the CDR3 DNA reads TGTGCCAGCAGTTCCCCCTGGGGGGGACAGGCTAACTATGGCTACACCTTC.

This clonotype was seen more than once but under ten times. This chain joins TRBV5-4 and TRBJ1-1; a possible D gene is TRBD1 (5 bases). The CDR3 has 15 residues. Germline V gene data show CDR1 as SGHNT and CDR2 as YYREEE (reference sequence). Deletions cut 4 bases from V and 0 bases from J, with 13 bases between. CDR3 coding DNA: TGTGCCAGCAGCCCCTCGACAGTTTTGAACACTGAAGCTTTCTTT. This gives the protein CASSPSTVLNTEAFF.

This clonotype was observed many times. At one end, the junction sequence differs from germline, possibly due to a read error. The CDR3: CASSLSNDNEQFF. As DNA, the CDR3 is TGTGCTAGCAGCTTATCTAACGACAATGAGCAGTTCTTC. The J gene is TRBJ2-1, the V gene TRBV7-7; D is unclear. The CDR3 runs 13 residues. The germline V gene encodes CDR1 SSHAT and CDR2 FNYEAQ (reference sequence).

This clonotype was found many times. The V and J genes are TRBV12-3 or TRBV12-4 and TRBJ2-1, with D tentatively TRBD1 (6 bases). Trimming left V 5 bases short and J 4 bases short, with 9 bases between. CDR3 length: 13 residues. The CDR3 here is CASSDDRYNEQFF. The CDR3 DNA reads TGTGCCAGCAGTGACGACAGGTACAATGAGCAGTTCTTC.

This clonotype was seen many times. The chain is built from TRBV5-1 and TRBJ2-1, with D possibly TRBD2 on 5 matching bases. Germline CDR1 and CDR2: SGHRS and YFSETQ. The CDR3 is 16 residues long. V lost 0 bases and J 0 bases, leaving 10 bases between the germline ends. CDR3 sequence reads: CASSLARRYSYNEQFF. The CDR3 bases are TGCGCCAGCAGCTTGGCCAGGAGGTACTCCTACAATGAGCAGTTCTTC.

The chain is built from TRBV2 and TRBJ2-7; 11 bases fit TRBD2. CDR3 length: 14 amino acids. V shed 5 bases, J shed 5 bases, and the junction held 5 bases outside the gene matches. Germline V CDR1 and CDR2: SNHLY, FYNNEI. As DNA, the CDR3 is TGTGCCAGCAGTCCTACTAGCGGGAGCGACGAGCAGTACTTC. Translating it yields CASSPTSGSDEQYF.

This chain joins TRBV24-1 and TRBJ2-7, with 7 bases that match TRBD1. The junction had 7 bases not matched to a gene; V was cut back by 3 bases and J by 0 bases. The CDR3 totals 16 residues. Per germline, CDR1 KGHDR and CDR2 SFDVKD. CDR3 sequence: CATSDPRTGNSYEQYF. The CDR3 coding sequence is TGTGCCACCAGTGATCCTCGGACAGGAAACTCCTACGAGCAGTACTTC.

The rearrangement links TRBV20-1 to TRBJ2-7; 9 nucleotides line up with TRBD2. This CDR3 is built from 15 residues. Per the germline V gene, CDR1 is DFQATT and CDR2 is SNEGSKA (reference sequence). The V gene end was trimmed by 4 bases and the J gene end by 8 bases; junction bases not matched to a gene: 15. For the CDR3, the DNA is TGCAGTGCTACTATCATGACTAGCGGTAGATACAAGCAGTACTTC. This encodes CSATIMTSGRYKQYF.

The chain recombines TRBV10-3 with TRBJ2-5; 9 positions match TRBD2. This CDR3 is built from 15 residues. V gave up 7 bases and J gave up 1 base; unmatched junction bases: 7. Germline V gives CDR1 ENHRY, CDR2 SYGVKD. CDR3 DNA: TGTGCCATCACCATAGCGGGAGATATCCAAGAGACCCAGTACTTC. Translating gives CAITIAGDIQETQYF.

Details on this clonotype: This is likely an artifact of a read error, given a far larger clone one base away. The rearrangement joins TRBV7-3 to TRBJ2-5, with D perhaps TRBD1 or TRBD2 (5 bases each). CDR3 length: 14 residues. CDR1 and CDR2 (germline): SGHTA, FQGTGA. V was clipped by 3 bases and J by 5 bases, with 13 bases between them. The CDR3 region has the DNA TGTGCCAGCAGCTTCGGGGCAGGGCGGGAGACCCAGTACTTC. Its protein is CASSFGAGRETQYF. The variable domain in full, completed from reference TRBV7-3 and TRBJ2-5, reads GAGVSQTPSNKVTEKGKYVELRCDPISGHTALYWYRQSLGQGPEFLIYFQGTGAADDSGLPNDRFFAVRPEGSVSTLKIQRTERGDSAVYLCASSFGAGRETQYFGPGTRLLVL.

This chain joins TRBV5-4 and TRBJ1-1; 7 bases match TRBD1. The CDR3 is 14 amino acids. CDR1 and CDR2 (germline): SGHNT, YYREEE (reference sequence). V lost 2 bases and J lost 0; bases outside the gene matches: 1. The CDR3 nucleotides read TGTGCCAGCAGCTTTGACAGGGTGAACACTGAAGCTTTCTTT. It translates to CASSFDRVNTEAFF.

This clonotype was observed many times. This rearrangement joins TRBV4-3 to TRBJ2-5; TRBD1 might be the D (6 bases). V lost 3 bases, J lost 3 bases, and 14 bases lay in between. The CDR3 is 15 residues long. Germline values: CDR1 LGHNA, CDR2 YSLEER. In DNA form, the CDR3 reads TGCGCCAGCAGCCACCCGGACAGCCACGAAGAGACCCAGTACTTC. This encodes CASSHPDSHEETQYF.

This clonotype was detected many times. J is TRBJ2-2 and V is TRBV20-1; D remains unclear. The length of the CDR3 is 16 residues. Looked up from germline, CDR1 is DFQATT and CDR2 is SNEGSKA (reference sequence). Trimming removed 0 bases from V and 1 base from J, with 12 bases in between. The DNA of the CDR3 is TGCAGTGCTAGAGAGGAAGTAGCAGGGAACACCGGGGAGCTGTTTTTT. Translating gives CSAREEVAGNTGELFF.

This clonotype was recorded many times. The CDR3 nucleotides read TGTGCCAGCAGCCGGGGGGAGGACATCCCCGGGACTAGCATGGACGAGCAGTACTTC. Translating it yields CASSRGEDIPGTSMDEQYF. V usage is TRBV28 and J usage is TRBJ2-7, with 9 bases aligning to TRBD2. With 6 bases clipped from V and 5 bases from J, the junction kept 23 bases outside the gene matches. This CDR3 spans 19 amino acids. Germline V CDR1 and CDR2: MDHEN, SYDVKM.